Following are 30 T cell receptor beta chains from one sample sequenced in a study of tumor-infiltrating lymphocytes in primary liver carcinoma. Unsorted whole blood supplied the RNA, and germline DNA was extracted too. TCR beta cDNA came from approximately 540 ng total RNA, primed with a constant-region primer. The TCR beta library was amplified through three nested multiplex PCR rounds in a modified ARM-PCR procedure. Forward primers for TRBV1-TRBV30 and a C-beta reverse primer served the first two PCR rounds, at about 9 cycles each. In TCRdb, the multiplex PCR reads were re-called with MiXCR into one record per CDR3 protein. The sample yields 330,000 or so distinct CDR3 sequences, roughly two thirds seen once. The sample consisted of peripheral blood. The receptors originated from a man aged 35-49 years with primary liver carcinoma and hepatitis B virus infection.

On this clonotype: A much bigger clone sits one base away, suggesting this may be a read error. This sequence joins TRBV4-1 and TRBJ2-5, with TRBD2 identical over 10 bases. The CDR3 is 17 residues long. Germline V gene data show CDR1 as MGHRA and CDR2 as YSYEKL. DNA of the CDR3: TGCGCCGGCAGCCAATTAGCGGGAGGCGGGGGGAAAGAGACCCAGTACTTC. Translation gives CAGSQLAGGGGKETQYF.

With regard to this clonotype: Here the CDR3 omits its conserved ending phenylalanine or tryptophan, so a read error is the likely source. The chain is built from TRBV11-2 and TRBJ2-1; D is undetermined. The length of the CDR3 is 14 residues. Germline CDR1 SGHAT, CDR2 FQNNGV. The DNA of the CDR3 is TGTGCCAGCAGCTTAGTTCACAGCTACAATGGGCAGTTCATC. Translating gives CASSLVHSYNGQFI.

In regard to this clonotype: A much larger clone is a single base away; this may be a read error. This rearrangement joins TRBV10-1 to TRBJ2-2; weak D call: TRBD1 (6 bases). CDR3 length: 13 amino acids. The germline gives CDR1 WNHNN, CDR2 SYGVQD (reference sequence). As DNA, the CDR3 is TGCGCCAGCGGTGAGTCTGGCAGGGGAGAGCTGTTTTTT. Protein product: CASGESGRGELFF.

Details on this clonotype: At one end, the junction sequence differs from germline, possibly due to a read error. The chain uses TRBV5-5 and TRBJ2-3; tentatively, D is TRBD2 (5 bases). This CDR3 comprises 13 residues. Germline CDR1 SGHKS, CDR2 YYEKEE (reference sequence). The CDR3 sequence is CANSWGVADTQYF. CDR3 bases: TGTGCCAACAGCTGGGGAGTAGCGGATACGCAGTATTTT.

Turning to this clonotype: The junction departs from the called germline gene at one end, perhaps through a read error. V usage is TRBV10-2 and J usage is TRBJ1-1, with a weak D call TRBD1 (6 bases). CDR1 and CDR2 from the germline V gene are WSHSY and SAAADI. The CDR3 runs 15 residues. CDR3: CASASGGGGRTESFF. CDR3 DNA sequence: TGCGCCAGCGCTTCCGGGGGGGGCGGACGCACTGAATCTTTCTTT.

This clonotype was counted once. Because it lacks the conserved phenylalanine or tryptophan at the end, this CDR3 is likely a read error. V usage is TRBV4-3 and J usage is TRBJ1-5, with D maybe TRBD1 (5 bases). Germline V gene lookup returns CDR1 LGHNA and CDR2 YSLEER. There are 15 residues in the CDR3. Here the CDR3 reads CPSSQYPGTSQPQHS. DNA of the CDR3: TGCCCCAGCAGCCAATACCCAGGGACTTCTCAGCCCCAGCATTCT.

Comments on this clonotype: A much larger clone lies one base from this, so it may be a read error. Lacking the conserved final phenylalanine or tryptophan, this CDR3 likely reflects a read error. The rearrangement joins TRBV11-3 to TRBJ2-1, with 10 bases matching TRBD2. CDR1 is SGHNT and CDR2 is YENEEA in the germline V gene. The V gene end was trimmed by 5 bases and the J gene end by 1 base; junction bases not matched to a gene: 5. The CDR3 has 16 residues. CDR3 loop: CASSTKTSGSYNEQFS. The CDR3 nucleotides read TGTGCCAGCAGCACAAAGACTAGCGGGTCCTACAATGAGCAGTTCTCC.

This chain connects TRBV29-1 to TRBJ1-3; no clear D. Trimming stripped 6 bases from V and 4 bases from J, with 19 bases between. Germline V CDR1 and CDR2: SQVTM, ANQGSEA. This CDR3 contains 15 residues. CDR3 nucleotides: TGCAGCGTCCGAGGGCCAGGAGGTTTCGGAAACACCATATATTTT. Translated, it gives CSVRGPGGFGNTIYF. The full variable domain, rest sourced from reference TRBV29-1 and TRBJ1-3, is SAVISQKPSRDICQRGTSLTIQCQVDSQVTMMFWYRQQPGQSLTLIATANQGSEATYESGFVIDKFPISRPNLTFSTLTVSNMSPEDSSIYLCSVRGPGGFGNTIYFGEGSWLTVV.

V and J are TRBV5-5 and TRBJ1-2; perhaps TRBD1 as D (5 bases). Trimming stripped 6 bases from V and 6 bases from J, with 18 bases between. CDR1 and CDR2 (germline): SGHKS, YYEKEE (reference sequence). CDR3 length: 14 amino acids. This chain's CDR3 is CASILLWGGNGYTF. The CDR3 nucleotides read TGTGCCAGCATCCTTTTATGGGGCGGAAATGGCTACACCTTC.

This clonotype was observed at least ten times. V usage is TRBV4-1 and J usage is TRBJ2-7; D is perhaps TRBD1 or TRBD2 (6 bases each). The germline V gene has CDR1 MGHRA and CDR2 YSYEKL. The V and J ends lost 0 bases and 3 bases respectively, with 12 bases between them. The CDR3 is 15 amino acids. CDR3 nucleotides: TGCGCCAGCAGCCAAGATGGAGAGGGGGGCTACGAGCAGTACTTC. This gives the protein CASSQDGEGGYEQYF.

On this clonotype: It is likely a read error, because the conserved phenylalanine at the end of the CDR3 is missing. No DNA is shown, since the ends of the CDR3 on it are uncertain; the CDR3 is the one TCRdb lists. The gene calls are TRBV11-2 and TRBJ2-3; the D call of TRBD2 is as the table states it, not checked on the DNA. The CDR3 comprises 16 residues, both ends counted. The germline gives CDR1 SGHAT, CDR2 FQNNGV. The CDR3 reads CASSLAAGASTDTQCL.

This clonotype was seen only once. The DNA is omitted, as the CDR3 cannot be located on it reliably, and the CDR3 follows TCRdb's listing. The chain carries TRBV11-2 and TRBJ1-1; the D call TRBD1 from the table was never checked on the DNA. CDR1 is SGHAT and CDR2 is FQNNGV in the germline V gene. Both ends counted, the CDR3 spans 14 residues. CDR3: CASSFGQGNTGASF.

In regard to this clonotype: This may be a read error: a much more frequent sequence differs by one nucleotide. The chain recombines TRBV12-3 or TRBV12-4 with TRBJ2-7, with D tentatively TRBD1 (5 bases). This CDR3 region has 14 residues. With 9 bases removed from V and 2 bases from J, the gap between germline ends came to 17 bases. The DNA for the CDR3 is TGTGCCAGGAGTACACTCGGACAAACCTACGAGCAGTACTTC. This codes for CARSTLGQTYEQYF.

In regard to this clonotype: A much larger clone sits a single nucleotide away, making a read error possible. The genes are TRBV29-1 and TRBJ2-1; D unresolved. Germline V gene sequence: CDR1 SQVTM, CDR2 ANQGSEA. This CDR3 spans 14 amino acids. The CDR3 loop reads CSVDLVLSYIEQFF. The CDR3 DNA reads as TGCAGCGTTGATCTTGTATTATCCTACATTGAGCAGTTCTTC.

V and J are TRBV28 and TRBJ1-1; 10 nucleotides line up with TRBD1. Trimming removed 6 bases from V and 3 bases from J; junction bases left unmatched: 10. The CDR3 sequence is 16 residues long. Germline-derived CDR1 and CDR2 are MDHEN and SYDVKM. CDR3 sequence: CASRDSGTGDHTEAFF. DNA for the CDR3: TGTGCCAGCAGAGACAGCGGGACAGGGGATCACACTGAAGCTTTCTTT.

The chain uses TRBV29-1 and TRBJ2-3; weak D call: TRBD1 (6 bases). Germline V gene lookup returns CDR1 SQVTM and CDR2 ANQGSEA. The CDR3 is 12 residues long. This chain's CDR3 is CNTRKTGTMQYF. The CDR3 DNA reads TGCAACACCCGAAAAACCGGGACAATGCAGTATTTT.

This clonotype was detected only a few times. It may be a read error: a sequence one base away is much more abundant. The chain recombines TRBV6-1 with TRBJ2-5; TRBD1 matches 7 bases. This CDR3 has 13 amino acids. J gave up 1 base and V 9 bases, and 5 bases lay outside the gene matches. Germline CDR1 and CDR2: MNHNS and SASEGT. CDR3 DNA sequence: TGTGCCAGTAAGGGACAGTCCCAAGAGACCCAGTACTTC. The encoded protein is CASKGQSQETQYF.

This clonotype was found a few times. The CDR3 DNA is TGTGCCAGCAGTTTTGGGGGGACAATCTACGAGCAGTACTTC. This translates into CASSFGGTIYEQYF. The J gene is TRBJ2-7, the V gene TRBV28; TRBD1 or TRBD2 may be the D gene (6 bases each). Germline lookup yields CDR1 MDHEN and CDR2 SYDVKM. The ends were cut back, 3 bases at V and 3 bases at J, with 12 bases in the middle. The CDR3 spans 14 residues.

V usage is TRBV7-6 and J usage is TRBJ2-7; D is undetermined. CDR1 SGHVS and CDR2 FNYEAQ come from the germline V gene. V was pared by 0 bases and J by 3 bases, with 6 bases between. The CDR3 spans 13 residues. Written as DNA, the CDR3 is TGTGCCAGCAGCTTAGCGAACGACTACGAGCAGTACTTC. Translating gives CASSLANDYEQYF.

Many counts were recorded for this clonotype. The chain uses TRBV4-3 and TRBJ2-7, with 8 bases identical to TRBD2. J lost 3 bases, V lost 4 bases, and 8 bases had no gene match. This CDR3 contains 15 residues. Looked up from germline, CDR1 is LGHNA and CDR2 is YSLEER. CDR3 bases: TGCGCCAGCAGCCCAGGTATTAGCGGGAACTACGAGCAGTACTTC. Protein: CASSPGISGNYEQYF.

The chain is built from TRBV30 and TRBJ2-7, with 13 bases lining up with TRBD2. The CDR3 length is 16 residues. Germline loops: CDR1 GTSNPN, CDR2 SVGIG (reference sequence). V dropped 3 bases and J dropped 6; count of bases not matched to a gene: 11. The chain's CDR3 is CAWSRGLAGPSGEQYF. DNA of the CDR3: TGTGCCTGGAGCCGGGGACTAGCGGGGCCCAGTGGCGAGCAGTACTTC. The full variable domain, its missing parts supplied by reference TRBV30 and TRBJ2-7, is SQTIHQWPATLVQPVGSPLSLECTVEGTSNPNLYWYRQAAGRGLQLLFYSVGIGQISSEVPQNLSASRPQDRQFILSSKKLLLSDSGFYLCAWSRGLAGPSGEQYFGPGTRLTVT.

This clonotype was counted only a few times. A clone one base away is much larger, so this may be a read error. The gene calls are TRBV12-3 or TRBV12-4 and TRBJ2-2; D is perhaps TRBD1 or TRBD2 (5 bases each). The CDR3 is made up of 15 amino acids. CDR3 bases: TGTGCCAGCACCTTGACAGCTAGAAACACCGGGGACCTGTTTTTT. Translated: CASTLTARNTGDLFF.

This clonotype was seen ten or more times. The gene calls are TRBV6-5 and TRBJ2-7; TRBD1 is a possible D gene (6 bases). Trimming shortened V by 5 bases and J by 4 bases, and 12 bases separated the two germline ends. The CDR3 is 13 residues long. Germline CDR1 and CDR2: MNHEY and SVGAGI. CDR3 DNA sequence: TGTGCCAGCAGTAAGGGCAGGGGTTACGAGCAGTACTTC. Translating it yields CASSKGRGYEQYF.

This clonotype has only a few counts. The CDR3 spells CASRVLAEQFF. The CDR3 coding sequence is TGTGCCAGCAGGGTACTAGCTGAGCAGTTCTTC. This chain links TRBV2 with TRBJ2-1; weak D call: TRBD2 (6 bases). This CDR3 has 11 amino acids. Germline CDR1 is SNHLY and CDR2 is FYNNEI. Trimming left V 6 bases short and J 9 bases short, with 9 bases between.

Concerning this clonotype itself: The CDR3 end shows no conserved phenylalanine or tryptophan, and so a read error is likely. V and J are TRBV11-1 and TRBJ2-7; 7 bases fit TRBD2. Germline V lookup: CDR1 SGHAT, CDR2 FQDESV (reference sequence). CDR3 length: 14 amino acids. The V segment lost 5 bases and the J segment 7 bases; nucleotides outside the gene matches: 11. CDR3 residues: CASSPDVREAEQYL. The DNA of the CDR3 is TGTGCCAGCAGCCCAGACGTCCGGGAGGCGGAGCAGTACTTG.

A note on this clonotype: This sequence may be a read error, since a much larger clone differs from it by one base. The chain combines TRBV6-2 or TRBV6-3 with TRBJ2-7; 7 nucleotides match TRBD2. V was clipped by 2 bases and J by 2 bases; unmatched bases: 9. The length of the CDR3 is 16 residues. Germline V gene data show CDR1 as MNHEY and CDR2 as SVGEGT. CDR3 nucleotide sequence: TGTGCCAGCAGTTACGGCAGACCAGCGGGGACCTACGAGCAGTACTTC. It encodes CASSYGRPAGTYEQYF.

The chain uses TRBV29-1 and TRBJ2-7; 11 nucleotides agree with TRBD2. After removal of 4 bases from V and 2 bases from J, the junction contained 4 bases not matched to a gene. Germline V gene data show CDR1 as SQVTM and CDR2 as ANQGSEA. The CDR3 consists of 14 residues. CDR3 sequence: CSVGTSGYPYEQYF. In nucleotides, the CDR3 is TGCAGCGTTGGGACTAGCGGGTACCCCTACGAGCAGTACTTC.

As concerns this clonotype: At one end the junction does not follow the germline gene, possibly because of a read error. V usage is TRBV11-2 and J usage is TRBJ2-1, with 7 nucleotides matching TRBD2. The CDR3 sequence is 15 residues long. Germline lookup yields CDR1 SGHAT and CDR2 FQNNGV. This CDR3 reads CTSSLGGTNVNEQFF. DNA for the CDR3: TGTACCAGCAGCTTAGGAGGGACTAACGTAAATGAGCAGTTCTTC.

V is TRBV6-6 and J is TRBJ2-5; maybe TRBD2 (6 bases). V was cut by 7 bases and J by 5 bases, with 20 bases left in between. This CDR3 is built from 15 residues. Germline loops: CDR1 MNHNY, CDR2 SVGAGI (reference sequence). The CDR3 sequence is CASTQNSGRGETQYF. The CDR3, as DNA: TGTGCCAGCACACAGAATTCCGGACGGGGGGAGACCCAGTACTTC.

Concerning this clonotype: It may be a read error: a sequence one base away is much more abundant. This chain uses TRBV14 with TRBJ2-1; the match to TRBD2 covers 11 bases. This CDR3 contains 16 residues. Looked up from germline, CDR1 is SGHDN and CDR2 is FVKESK. Unmatched junction bases numbered 16, after V lost 6 bases and J lost 12 bases. CDR3 sequence reads: CASSQLSGRDSDGQFF. CDR3 nucleotide sequence: TGTGCCAGCAGTCAGCTTAGCGGGAGGGATTCTGATGGGCAGTTCTTC.